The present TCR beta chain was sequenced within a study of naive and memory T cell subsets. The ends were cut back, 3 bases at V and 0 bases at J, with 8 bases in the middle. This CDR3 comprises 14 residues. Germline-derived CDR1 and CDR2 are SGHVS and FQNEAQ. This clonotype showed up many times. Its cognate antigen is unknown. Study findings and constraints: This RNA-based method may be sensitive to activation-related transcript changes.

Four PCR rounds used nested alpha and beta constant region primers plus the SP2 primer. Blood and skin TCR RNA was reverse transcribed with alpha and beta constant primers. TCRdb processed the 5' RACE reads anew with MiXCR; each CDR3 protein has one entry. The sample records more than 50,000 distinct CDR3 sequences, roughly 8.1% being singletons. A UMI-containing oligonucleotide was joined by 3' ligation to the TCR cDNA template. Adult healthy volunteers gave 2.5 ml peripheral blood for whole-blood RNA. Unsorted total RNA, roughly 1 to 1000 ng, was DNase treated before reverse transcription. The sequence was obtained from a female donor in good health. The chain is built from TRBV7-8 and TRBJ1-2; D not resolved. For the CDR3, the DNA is TGTGCCAGCAGCTTTTCCGGCACTAACTATGGCTACACCTTC. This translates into CASSFSGTNYGYTF.